This T cell receptor (beta chain) is drawn from a study of blood T cell repertoires in COVID-19. In the original workflow: Reference gene primer amplification in the assay estimated nucleated cell counts. This table comes from immunoSEQ multiplex PCR, and its TCRdb copy is limited to in-frame clones, with some not included. V and J calls and clone size are copied from that table; D and trimming were computed from the DNA. The data hold 300,000 to 350,000 clones, with roughly nine tenths observed a single time. Patients in Seattle were enrolled during active infection, then followed longitudinally. The CDR3 extends over 14 amino acids. Germline V gives CDR1 LGHNA, CDR2 YNFKEQ. V was pared by 4 bases and J by 3 bases, with 9 bases between.

The clonotype was recovered from a woman aged 60 to 75 with COVID-19, enrolled during active disease. The genes are TRBV4-2 and TRBJ2-2; D unresolved. Sequencing used peripheral blood. In DNA, the CDR3 is TGTGCCAGCAGCCTCGATAGCTACACCGGGGAGCTGTTTTTT. Translation gives CASSLDSYTGELFF.